What follows are 24 T cell receptor beta chains derived from one specimen sequenced in a study of siplizumab effects on memory and regulatory T cells. The data were produced by immunoSEQ multiplex PCR, yet TCRdb's version contains in-frame clones alone and is incomplete. The profile shows approximately 110,000 clones, roughly nine tenths of them singletons. Material: Tregs sorted from blood. Receptors originate from a human donor in good health.

V is TRBV6-5 and J is TRBJ2-2; D unclear. CDR1 and CDR2 from the germline V gene are MNHEY and SVGAGI. Trimming took off 0 bases at V and 0 bases at J, with 5 bases between the two ends. This CDR3 is 15 amino acids long. CDR3 sequence: CASSYSPANTGELFF. The CDR3 DNA reads as TGTGCCAGCAGTTACTCGCCGGCGAACACCGGGGAGCTGTTTTTT.

Only one count was recorded for this clone. The gene calls are TRBV21-1 and TRBJ2-1. TRBV21-1 is termed a pseudogene. This CDR3 is built from 11 residues. The CDR3 region is CASKLSNEQFF. In DNA, the CDR3 is TGTGCCAGCAAGTTAAGCAATGAGCAGTTCTTC.

V gene TRBV6-5 combines with J gene TRBJ2-7, with D perhaps TRBD2 (6 bases). V was cut by 0 bases and J by 3 bases, with 12 bases left in between. This CDR3 has 15 residues. Per germline, CDR1 MNHEY and CDR2 SVGAGI. The CDR3 DNA reads as TGTGCCAGCAGTTACTCGGGTAGCGGCATCTACGAGCAGTACTTC. This codes for CASSYSGSGIYEQYF.

The CDR3 protein is CASSSPDRRIGEQYF. The CDR3 nucleotides read TGCGCCAGCAGCAGCCCGGACAGGAGGATCGGCGAGCAGTACTTC. The J gene is TRBJ2-7, the V gene TRBV5-1; 7 nucleotides line up with TRBD1. The CDR3 consists of 15 residues. CDR1 is SGHRS, CDR2 YFSETQ, per germline. V shed 4 bases and J 6 bases; nucleotides not matched to a gene: 13.

The rearrangement joins TRBV4-2 to TRBJ1-3; 7 bases fit TRBD1. The CDR3 covers 17 residues. Trimming at V came to 0 bases and at J to 9 bases, leaving 14 bases not matched to a gene. Germline V lookup: CDR1 LGHNA, CDR2 YNFKEQ. CDR3 loop: CASSQDPQGGAYRTIYF. In DNA, the CDR3 is TGTGCCAGCAGCCAAGATCCGCAGGGGGGCGCATATCGCACCATATATTTT.

V and J are TRBV4-1 and TRBJ2-7; perhaps D is TRBD1 or TRBD2 (5 bases each). The CDR3 is 14 amino acids. CDR1 and CDR2 from the germline V gene are MGHRA and YSYEKL. Trimming left V 2 bases short and J 5 bases short, with 13 bases between. CDR3 sequence: CASSQRDLLDEQYF. CDR3 nucleotide sequence: TGCGCCAGCAGCCAACGGGACCTCCTTGACGAGCAGTACTTC.

The chain combines TRBV19 with TRBJ2-6; maybe TRBD1 (5 bases). This CDR3 is 16 amino acids long. Trimming stripped 2 bases from V and 2 bases from J, with 10 bases between. Per germline, CDR1 LNHDA and CDR2 SQIVND (reference sequence). The CDR3 protein is CASSIRQGPGANVLTF. CDR3 DNA sequence: TGTGCCAGTAGTATACGCCAGGGCCCTGGGGCCAACGTCCTGACTTTC.

This rearrangement joins TRBV2 to TRBJ2-4, with 7 bases identical to TRBD2. CDR3 length equals 16 residues. Unmatched junction bases numbered 12, after V lost 3 bases and J lost 7 bases. Germline V gene sequence: CDR1 SNHLY, CDR2 FYNNEI. This CDR3 is CASSDGSGPWGNIQYF. CDR3 DNA: TGTGCCAGCAGTGATGGTAGCGGGCCTTGGGGGAACATTCAGTACTTC.

The chain links TRBV18 to TRBJ1-1; D gene unclear. The CDR3 is 13 residues long. The V end was cut by 0 bases, the J end by 7 bases, with 9 bases between. The V gene's germline CDR1 is KGHSH and CDR2 LQKENI. CDR3 sequence: CASSPPVRVEAFF. As DNA, the CDR3 is TGTGCCAGCTCACCACCTGTACGGGTTGAAGCTTTCTTT. The full variable domain, in which reference TRBV18 and TRBJ1-1 provide the parts outside the CDR3, is NAGVMQNPRHLVRRRGQEARLRCSPMKGHSHVYWYRQLPEEGLKFMVYLQKENIIDESGMPKERFSAEFPKEGPSILRIQQVVRGDSAAYFCASSPPVRVEAFFGQGTRLTVV.

V is TRBV7-6 and J is TRBJ1-5; 11 nucleotides match TRBD1. Germline lookup yields CDR1 SGHVS and CDR2 FNYEAQ. Trimming took 5 bases from V and 0 from J; bases not matched to a gene: 6. This CDR3 is built from 17 residues. CDR3 coding DNA: TGTGCCAGCAGCCCGGGACAGGGGGACTATAGCAATCAGCCCCAGCATTTT. Translation: CASSPGQGDYSNQPQHF.

The chain combines TRBV15 with TRBJ1-6, with D perhaps matching TRBD1 (5 bases). V shed 9 bases and J shed 10 bases, with 16 bases lying between them. The CDR3 is made up of 13 amino acids. Germline assignment: CDR1 LNHNV and CDR2 YYDKDF (reference sequence). The CDR3 is CATAPGRGSPLHF. DNA for the CDR3: TGTGCCACTGCCCCGGGGCGCGGGTCACCCCTCCACTTT.

The V gene is TRBV6-5, the J gene TRBJ2-7; TRBD2 agrees at 11 bases. The CDR3 is made up of 15 amino acids. Per the germline V gene, CDR1 is MNHEY and CDR2 is SVGAGI. The V gene end was trimmed by 5 bases and the J gene end by 2 bases; junction bases not matched to a gene: 5. CDR3 sequence reads: CASSPRGLAAYEQYF. DNA for the CDR3: TGTGCCAGCAGTCCGAGGGGACTAGCGGCCTACGAGCAGTACTTC.

The chain employs TRBV5-4 and TRBJ2-3, with D tentatively TRBD2 (6 bases). The CDR3 contains 12 residues. The ends were cut back, 2 bases at V and 14 bases at J, with 15 bases in the middle. Germline V gene data show CDR1 as SGHNT and CDR2 as YYREEE (reference sequence). This CDR3 reads CASSFPGGGAYF. In DNA form, the CDR3 reads TGTGCCAGCAGCTTCCCTGGGGGAGGTGCGTATTTT. Complete variable domain (other parts from reference TRBV5-4 and TRBJ2-3): ETGVTQSPTHLIKTRGQQVTLRCSSQSGHNTVSWYQQALGQGPQFIFQYYREEENGRGNFPPRFSGLQFPNYSSELNVNALELDDSALYLCASSFPGGGAYFGPGTRLTVL.

The chain couples TRBV5-4 to TRBJ1-2; 9 bases align to TRBD1. V lost 0 bases, J lost 2 bases, and 8 bases stayed unmatched. The length of the CDR3 is 17 residues. From germline, CDR1 is SGHNT and CDR2 YYREEE (reference sequence). The CDR3 DNA is TGTGCCAGCAGCTTGGTAAATTGGGACAGGGTAAACTATGGCTACACCTTC. This translates into CASSLVNWDRVNYGYTF.

The chain has TRBV5-1 and TRBJ1-5; TRBD1 matches 7 bases. CDR3 length equals 15 residues. V trimming: 2 bases; J trimming: 0 bases; junction bases outside the gene matches: 2. Germline CDR1 reads SGHRS; CDR2 reads YFSETQ. The CDR3 DNA sequence: TGCGCCAGCAGCTTACAGGGGAATAGCAATCAGCCCCAGCATTTT. Its protein product is CASSLQGNSNQPQHF.

This sequence joins TRBV5-4 and TRBJ2-5; D may be TRBD1 or TRBD2 (5 bases each). The J call may be in error: the DNA end matches TRBJ2-7 better. Germline V gene data show CDR1 as SGHNT and CDR2 as YYREEE (reference sequence). The CDR3 has 15 amino acids. In DNA form, the CDR3 reads TGTGCCAGCAGCTTAGAGGGGCGACGTTCCTACGAGCAGTACTTC. This sequence encodes CASSLEGRRSYEQYF.

With respect to this clone: This specimen includes other DNA sequences encoding the same CDR3. The rearrangement links TRBV7-2 to TRBJ2-7; TRBD1 matches at 10 bases. This CDR3 has 15 amino acids. Unmatched junction bases numbered 6, after V lost 3 bases and J lost 4 bases. CDR1 is SGHTA and CDR2 is FQGNSA in the germline V gene. CDR3 bases: TGTGCCAGCAGCTTCTCCGGGACAGGGGCTTACGAGCAGTACTTC. It is translated as CASSFSGTGAYEQYF.

This chain links TRBV6-6 with TRBJ2-2, with TRBD1 matching over 8 bases. Germline CDR1 is MNHNY and CDR2 is SVGAGI (reference sequence). This CDR3 contains 15 residues. Trimming took 6 bases from V and 0 from J; bases not matched to a gene: 3. CDR3 sequence: CASRPDRANTGELFF. The CDR3 region has the DNA TGTGCCAGCAGACCGGACAGGGCGAACACCGGGGAGCTGTTTTTT.

The table lists this clone with a few counts. The chain employs TRBV9 and TRBJ1-1, with D unclear. V lost 10 bases, J lost 3 bases, and 4 bases lay in between. The length of the CDR3 is 9 residues. Germline CDR1 SGDLS, CDR2 YYNGEE. This CDR3 is CAGDTEAFF. The CDR3 DNA reads as TGTGCCGGGGACACTGAAGCTTTCTTT. The full variable domain, its missing parts supplied by reference TRBV9 and TRBJ1-1, is DSGVTQTPKHLITATGQRVTLRCSPRSGDLSVYWYQQSLDQGLQFLIQYYNGEERAKGNILERFSAQQFPDLHSELNLSSLELGDSALYFCAGDTEAFFGQGTRLTVV.

The rearrangement links TRBV6-5 to TRBJ1-2; 9 bases agree with TRBD1. Unmatched junction bases numbered 6, after V lost 4 bases and J lost 3 bases. This CDR3 spans 15 amino acids. Germline V lookup: CDR1 MNHEY, CDR2 SVGAGI. The CDR3 is CASSSPDRGDYGYTF. The CDR3, as DNA: TGTGCCAGCAGTTCCCCTGACAGGGGGGACTATGGCTACACCTTC.

The chain recombines TRBV5-6 with TRBJ2-7; D not certain. The V end lost 2 bases, the J end lost 2 bases, and 8 bases lay between the germline ends. The CDR3 is 13 amino acids. Germline V gene sequence: CDR1 SGHDT, CDR2 YYEEEE. The CDR3 here is CASSLFAAYEQYF. The CDR3 DNA sequence: TGTGCCAGCAGCTTATTTGCCGCCTACGAGCAGTACTTC.

The chain recombines TRBV19 with TRBJ1-3; no definite D call. The V gene's germline CDR1 is LNHDA and CDR2 SQIVND (reference sequence). The CDR3 spans 14 residues. V was clipped by 7 bases and J by 3 bases, with 13 bases between them. In nucleotides, the CDR3 is TGTGCCAGTATTTCCCTCGAGGGTGGAAACACCATATATTTT. This gives the protein CASISLEGGNTIYF. The full variable domain, its missing parts supplied by reference TRBV19 and TRBJ1-3, is DGGITQSPKYLFRKEGQNVTLSCEQNLNHDAMYWYRQDPGQGLRLIYYSQIVNDFQKGDIAEGYSVSREKKESFPLTVTSAQKNPTAFYLCASISLEGGNTIYFGEGSWLTVV.

The V call is TRBV27, the J call TRBJ1-1; D may be TRBD1 (6 bases). The CDR3 is made up of 13 amino acids. Germline CDR1 MNHEY, CDR2 SMNVEV (reference sequence). The V end was cut by 4 bases, the J end by 10 bases, with 16 bases between. CDR3 protein: CASSSWTVGVAFF. DNA of the CDR3: TGTGCCAGCAGTTCCTGGACAGTAGGGGTAGCTTTCTTT.

This clone appeared a single time. This chain uses TRBV7-9 with TRBJ1-4; TRBD1 matches 8 bases. The ends lost 5 bases at V and 6 bases at J; junction bases unmatched: 17. This CDR3 spans 18 amino acids. The germline gives CDR1 SEHNR, CDR2 FQNEAQ (reference sequence). CDR3: CASSRGRTGRPSDEKLFF. Written as DNA, the CDR3 is TGTGCCAGCAGCCGGGGGAGGACAGGGAGACCTTCAGATGAAAAACTGTTTTTT. The whole variable domain, filled in from reference TRBV7-9 and TRBJ1-4, reads DTGVSQNPRHKITKRGQNVTFRCDPISEHNRLYWYRQTLGQGPEFLTYFQNEAQLEKSRLLSDRFSAERPKGSFSTLEIQRTEQGDSAMYLCASSRGRTGRPSDEKLFFGSGTQLSVL.